Listed here are 26 T cell receptor beta chains from one sample, sequenced in a study of shared clonotypes between healthy human individuals. Libraries were prepared by immunoSEQ multiplex PCR; TCRdb keeps only in-frame clonotypes and omits some of them. The table includes under 2.5 million clones, 80% to 95% detected once. Material for sequencing was naive CD4+ T cells from PBMCs. Subset reported: CD45RA+ positively selected. Source of these receptors: a man younger than 30 in good health. Some clones in this sample may be carry-over from other donors' samples.

J is TRBJ2-1 and V is TRBV2, with 7 bases lining up with TRBD2. This CDR3 spans 15 amino acids. Trimming cost V 2 bases and J 2 bases; bases outside gene matches: 3. The germline CDR1 and CDR2 sequences are SNHLY and FYNNEI. The chain's CDR3 is CASSEQAGTYNEQFF. The CDR3 coding sequence is TGTGCCAGCAGTGAACAAGCGGGAACCTACAATGAGCAGTTCTTC.

This CDR3 reads CASSLRGIYGYTF. CDR3 DNA: TGTGCCAGCAGCTTAAGGGGGATCTATGGCTACACCTTC. The chain combines TRBV13 with TRBJ1-2; TRBD1 might be the D (6 bases). V was cut by 2 bases and J by 4 bases, with 8 bases left in between. The CDR3 is made up of 13 amino acids. Germline V gene lookup returns CDR1 PRHDT and CDR2 FYEKMQ (reference sequence).

The rearrangement joins TRBV7-3 to TRBJ2-7; TRBD1 might be the D (6 bases). There are 14 residues in the CDR3. Trimming stripped 3 bases from V and 6 bases from J, with 15 bases between. Germline loops: CDR1 SGHTA, CDR2 FQGTGA. CDR3 nucleotide sequence: TGTGCCAGCAGCTTTAGCAGGGGAAGTGGCGAGCAGTACTTC. Translation gives CASSFSRGSGEQYF.

A remark on this clone: The same CDR3 also results from other DNA sequences found in this sample. The J gene is TRBJ1-1, the V gene TRBV6-1; D is possibly TRBD1 (6 bases). Germline assignment: CDR1 MNHNS and CDR2 SASEGT. The CDR3 spans 14 residues. V was clipped by 5 bases and J by 1 base, with 11 bases between them. CDR3 in amino acids: CASSPDRTNTEAFF. In DNA, the CDR3 is TGTGCCAGCAGTCCGGACAGAACGAACACTGAAGCTTTCTTT.

This clone was counted only a few times. This chain connects TRBV2 to TRBJ2-3; 7 bases line up with TRBD1. The CDR3 has 13 residues. Germline loops: CDR1 SNHLY, CDR2 FYNNEI. V lost 7 bases to trimming and J lost 6 bases; unmatched junction nucleotides: 7. The CDR3 DNA reads TGTGCCAGCATTCTCGAGGGGGCGGATACGCAGTATTTT. Protein: CASILEGADTQYF.

The rearrangement joins TRBV2 to TRBJ2-5; D is uncertain. Matching the DNA end better, TRBJ2-7 makes the J call doubtful. Germline V gene sequence: CDR1 SNHLY, CDR2 FYNNEI. This CDR3 has 11 amino acids. CDR3 nucleotide sequence: TGTGCCAGCAGTTCTTCCTACGAGCAGTACTTC. As protein: CASSSSYEQYF.

The chain is built from TRBV4-1 and TRBJ1-5, with a weak D call TRBD1 (6 bases). The V gene's germline CDR1 is MGHRA and CDR2 YSYEKL. CDR3 size: 17 residues. Trimming removed 0 bases from V and 5 bases from J, with 17 bases in between. CDR3 loop: CASSQDPGGGLYQPQHF. The CDR3 DNA sequence: TGCGCCAGCAGCCAAGACCCCGGGGGGGGCCTTTATCAGCCCCAGCATTTT.

V gene TRBV28 combines with J gene TRBJ2-5, with D possibly matching TRBD1 (6 bases). This CDR3 has 13 residues. The V gene lost 10 bases and the J gene lost 4 bases, with 16 bases spanning the gap. Germline loops: CDR1 MDHEN, CDR2 SYDVKM. DNA of the CDR3: TGTGCCACTCTATTCCGGGACACAGAGACCCAGTACTTC. Its protein product is CATLFRDTETQYF.

In regard to this clone: Other DNA sequences of this sample code for an identical CDR3. The chain recombines TRBV2 with TRBJ1-1; no definite D call. CDR3 length: 14 residues. The V end lost 6 bases, the J end lost 1 base, and 12 bases lay between the germline ends. The V gene's germline CDR1 is SNHLY and CDR2 FYNNEI. DNA of the CDR3: TGTGCCAGCAGCCCGGTTGGGCGGAACACTGAAGCTTTCTTT. This encodes CASSPVGRNTEAFF.

The V gene is TRBV4-1, the J gene TRBJ2-1; D may be TRBD2 (6 bases). The CDR3 runs to 15 residues. Germline CDR1 is MGHRA and CDR2 is YSYEKL. Between the trimmed V and J ends, which lost 1 base and 5 bases, there was a span of 12 bases. The CDR3 DNA reads as TGCGCCAGCAGCCAAGCCCCGGGACTGGACAATGAGCAGTTCTTC. Its protein is CASSQAPGLDNEQFF.

The chain is built from TRBV7-3 and TRBJ2-2; no definite D call. Deletions cut 2 bases from V and 5 bases from J, with 18 bases between. The CDR3 is 17 amino acids. Germline CDR1 and CDR2: SGHTA and FQGTGA. The CDR3 sequence is CASSLGPDGVGTGELFF. CDR3 DNA: TGTGCCAGCAGCTTAGGGCCGGATGGAGTAGGGACCGGGGAGCTGTTTTTT.

This sequence joins TRBV28 and TRBJ2-1; D may be TRBD2 (5 bases). There are 15 residues in the CDR3. Germline CDR1 MDHEN, CDR2 SYDVKM. Trimming stripped 2 bases from V and 4 bases from J, with 12 bases between. The CDR3 reads CASSLLGAAYNEQFF. CDR3 nucleotide sequence: TGTGCCAGCAGTTTACTGGGAGCCGCTTACAATGAGCAGTTCTTC.

The chain joins TRBV7-9 to TRBJ1-2; TRBD1 agrees at 8 bases. The CDR3 runs to 14 residues. J lost 4 bases, V lost 4 bases, and 5 bases had no gene match. Germline CDR1 reads SEHNR; CDR2 reads FQNEAQ (reference sequence). This CDR3 is CASSSDRVGYGYTF. CDR3 sequence (DNA): TGTGCCAGCAGCTCGGACAGGGTAGGCTATGGCTACACCTTC.

The rearrangement uses TRBV27 and TRBJ1-5, with D perhaps TRBD1 (6 bases). Germline V gives CDR1 MNHEY, CDR2 SMNVEV (reference sequence). The CDR3 is 17 amino acids. Trimming left V 6 bases short and J 2 bases short, with 20 bases between. The CDR3 coding sequence is TGTGCCAGCAGGATACTCTCGACAGGAGCGCGCAATCAGCCCCAGCATTTT. This translates into CASRILSTGARNQPQHF.

This chain uses TRBV6-5 with TRBJ2-1; TRBD2 matches 8 bases. The V gene end was trimmed by 6 bases and the J gene end by 8 bases; junction bases not matched to a gene: 9. Germline CDR1 and CDR2: MNHEY and SVGAGI. This CDR3 has 14 residues. CDR3 in DNA: TGTGCCAGCAGCTCGGGACTAGAGTTTTATGAGCAGTTCTTC. Its protein product is CASSSGLEFYEQFF.

The genes are TRBV29-1 and TRBJ2-1; 10 bases align to TRBD2. The CDR3 has 14 residues. Germline trimming cut 6 bases from V and 3 bases from J; bases unmatched to any gene: 5. The germline V gene has CDR1 SQVTM and CDR2 ANQGSEA. Here the CDR3 reads CSVSSGSLYNEQFF. CDR3 bases: TGCAGCGTATCTAGCGGGAGTCTCTACAATGAGCAGTTCTTC.

The CDR3 loop is CASSQEIVQGASEKLFF. CDR3 DNA: TGCGCCAGCAGCCAAGAAATCGTGCAGGGGGCCTCTGAAAAACTGTTTTTT. This chain links TRBV4-3 with TRBJ1-4, with TRBD1 matching over 8 bases. Trimming at V came to 0 bases and at J to 7 bases, leaving 10 bases not matched to a gene. CDR3 length: 17 residues. The V gene's germline CDR1 is LGHNA and CDR2 YSLEER.

In the case of this clone: Mismatch with germline at one junction end may stem from a read error. The J gene is TRBJ2-7, the V gene TRBV10-1; TRBD1 matches at 9 bases. The CDR3 extends over 10 amino acids. Per germline, CDR1 WNHNN and CDR2 SYGVQD (reference sequence). The CDR3 spells CARGQGALKF. DNA for the CDR3: TGCGCCAGGGGACAGGGAGCTCTAAAGTTC.

The rearrangement uses TRBV19 and TRBJ1-5, with TRBD1 matching over 9 bases. V was pared by 4 bases and J by 4 bases, with 5 bases of the junction left unmatched. Germline V gene lookup returns CDR1 LNHDA and CDR2 SQIVND (reference sequence). This CDR3 region has 15 residues. The CDR3 spells CASSRATGGNQPQHF. The CDR3 DNA reads TGTGCCAGTAGTAGAGCGACAGGGGGTAATCAGCCCCAGCATTTT.

This chain joins TRBV7-2 and TRBJ2-7; 8 positions match TRBD2. V shed 8 bases, J shed 4 bases, and the junction held 10 bases outside the gene matches. This CDR3 has 14 residues. Per the germline V gene, CDR1 is SGHTA and CDR2 is FQGNSA. This CDR3 reads CASLGTRLPYEQYF. The CDR3 nucleotides are TGTGCCAGCTTGGGGACTAGGCTGCCTTACGAGCAGTACTTC.

Here the CDR3 DNA reads TGCAGCGCCTCTGCGGAACTAGCGGGCCCCAATGAGCAGTTCTTC. Translating gives CSASAELAGPNEQFF. The V gene is TRBV29-1, the J gene TRBJ2-1, with TRBD2 matching 9 bases. The V segment lost 7 bases and the J segment 6 bases; nucleotides outside the gene matches: 13. The V gene's germline CDR1 is SQVTM and CDR2 ANQGSEA. The CDR3 length is 15 residues.

This clone was picked up one time. V and J are TRBV28 and TRBJ2-1, with D perhaps TRBD1 (5 bases). V lost 7 bases, J lost 4 bases, and 14 bases lay in between. This CDR3 is 14 amino acids long. Germline assignment: CDR1 MDHEN and CDR2 SYDVKM. CDR3 bases: TGTGCCAGCAATCGAGACAGATGGTACAATGAGCAGTTCTTC. Amino acid sequence: CASNRDRWYNEQFF.

This sequence joins TRBV5-1 and TRBJ1-3; the match to TRBD1 covers 8 bases. The CDR3 is 17 amino acids. V was pared by 2 bases and J by 4 bases, with 11 bases of the junction left unmatched. Per germline, CDR1 SGHRS and CDR2 YFSETQ. For the CDR3, the DNA is TGCGCCAGCAGCTTTGCGGACAGGGCAGCCGGCGGAAACACCATATATTTT. Protein: CASSFADRAAGGNTIYF.

The V gene is TRBV5-4, the J gene TRBJ2-2; TRBD2 matches at 8 bases. The CDR3 sequence is 16 residues long. Germline V CDR1 and CDR2: SGHNT, YYREEE (reference sequence). Losses at the gene ends were 1 base for V and 5 bases for J; bases not matched to a gene: 7. The CDR3 DNA is TGTGCCAGCAGCTTGAATCCGGGAGGGGGTACCGGGGAGCTGTTTTTT. This gives the protein CASSLNPGGGTGELFF.

The chain is built from TRBV14 and TRBJ1-2; tentative D call: TRBD1 (6 bases). The ends were cut back, 5 bases at V and 0 bases at J, with 16 bases in the middle. The germline V gene has CDR1 SGHDN and CDR2 FVKESK. This CDR3 is built from 16 residues. CDR3 sequence reads: CASSFGQPPSNYGYTF. The DNA for the CDR3 is TGTGCCAGCAGCTTTGGACAGCCCCCGTCTAACTATGGCTACACCTTC.

This chain uses TRBV6-5 with TRBJ1-5; maybe TRBD1 (5 bases). The CDR3 consists of 14 residues. V was shortened by 5 bases and J by 1 base, with 9 bases between the two germline ends. Looked up from germline, CDR1 is MNHEY and CDR2 is SVGAGI. This chain's CDR3 is CASSTGRSNQPQHF. CDR3 coding DNA: TGTGCCAGCAGTACAGGACGGAGCAATCAGCCCCAGCATTTT.